Listed below are T cell receptor beta chains from one sample, sequenced in a study of CD8+ T cells in alopecia areata. TCRdb's copy holds only in-frame clones and misses some; the assay was immunoSEQ multiplex PCR. The top ten clones hold around 0.92% of a sample with 250,000 to 350,000 clones, roughly 63% of them seen once. The sample here was CD4+ T cells sorted from blood, taken at week 52, from a patient treated with tofacitinib. The receptors shown here come from a human donor with alopecia areata. The CDR3 runs from the conserved cysteine through the conserved F or W. D genes are given only for firm matches. The size of a clone is reported for some rows only, either as once, few or many, or as a class for expanded clones.

TRBD1,TRBJ2-3,TRBV7-9,-,CASSSNPGQGSDTQYF,TGTGCCAGCAGCTCGAACCCGGGACAGGGATCAGATACGCAGTATTTT
-,TRBJ1-2,TRBV6-6,few,CASRTTGNYGYTF,TGTGCCAGCAGGACAACAGGGAACTATGGCTACACCTTC
-,TRBJ1-2,TRBV10-3,few,CAISESAAWTYGYTF,TGTGCCATCAGTGAGTCGGCAGCCTGGACCTATGGCTACACCTTC
TRBD1,TRBJ1-1,TRBV30,few,CAWGEDRTYTEAFF,TGTGCCTGGGGTGAGGACAGGACCTACACTGAAGCTTTCTTT
-,TRBJ1-2,TRBV6-5,-,CASSGQLNDGYTF,TGTGCCAGCAGCGGACAACTAAACGATGGCTACACCTTC
-,TRBJ2-4,TRBV7-9,-,CASVGENIQYF,TGTGCCAGCGTAGGGGAAAACATTCAGTACTTC
-,TRBJ1-4,TRBV5-4,few,CASSLEGRVEKLFF,TGTGCCAGCAGCTTAGAGGGGCGCGTCGAAAAACTGTTTTTT
-,TRBJ1-1,TRBV5-1,-,CASSPGTRGTEAFF,TGCGCCAGCAGCCCTGGGACCCGAGGAACTGAAGCTTTCTTT
TRBD1,TRBJ2-6,TRBV2,few,CASSDTGAGANVLTF,TGTGCCAGCAGTGATACAGGGGCCGGGGCCAACGTCCTGACTTTC
-,TRBJ1-3,TRBV7-2,-,CASSLAGNTIYF,TGTGCCAGCAGCTTAGCCGGAAACACCATATATTTT
-,TRBJ2-3,TRBV25-1,medium-sized,CASAGQADTQYF,TGTGCCAGCGCCGGGCAGGCGGATACGCAGTATTTT
-,TRBJ2-7,TRBV9,-,CASSAGTAWGEQYF,TGTGCCAGCAGCGCCGGGACGGCCTGGGGCGAGCAGTACTTC
TRBD1,TRBJ2-1,TRBV27,-,CASSMTGLDEQFF,TGTGCCAGCAGTATGACAGGGTTGGATGAGCAGTTCTTC
TRBD1,TRBJ1-6,TRBV9,few,CASRKEDRSGSSPLHF,TGTGCCAGCAGGAAAGAGGACAGGTCGGGATCTTCACCCCTCCACTTT
TRBD1,TRBJ2-7,TRBV2,few,CASIETWTGRLYEQYF,TGTGCCAGCATTGAAACCTGGACAGGGCGTCTCTACGAGCAGTACTTC
TRBD1,TRBJ2-7,TRBV7-7,-,CASSWDRDREPYEQYF,TGTGCTAGCAGCTGGGACCGGGACAGGGAACCCTACGAGCAGTACTTC
TRBD1,TRBJ2-5,TRBV9,-,CASSHRGETQYF,TGTGCCAGCAGCCACAGGGGAGAGACCCAGTACTTC
-,TRBJ2-7,TRBV5-1,-,CASSSGDYREGNEQYF,TGCGCCAGCAGCTCGGGGGATTACAGGGAAGGAAACGAGCAGTACTTC
-,TRBJ2-5,TRBV5-1,few,CASSLEAREETQYF,TGCGCCAGCAGCTTGGAGGCCAGGGAAGAGACCCAGTACTTC
TRBD1,TRBJ1-6,TRBV7-9,few,CASSLAGGRGNSPLHF,TGTGCCAGCAGCTTAGCGGGTGGCAGGGGGAATTCACCCCTCCACTTT
-,TRBJ2-7,TRBV10-2,-,CASSAGGLYEQYF,TGCGCCAGCAGTGCCGGGGGACTCTACGAGCAGTACTTC
-,TRBJ2-5,TRBV6-5,few,CASSYSTGRETQYF,TGTGCCAGCAGTTACTCGACAGGGAGGGAGACCCAGTACTTC
-,TRBJ2-1,TRBV20-1,-,CSARRLEQFF,TGCAGTGCTAGGAGGCTTGAGCAGTTCTTC
-,TRBJ1-2,TRBV9,-,CASTTIGDYGYTF,TGTGCCAGCACCACCATCGGAGACTATGGCTACACCTTC
TRBD1,TRBJ2-7,TRBV10-3,-,CAISESGQSYEQYF,TGTGCCATCAGTGAGTCGGGACAGAGCTACGAGCAGTACTTC
-,TRBJ1-5,TRBV2,-,CASSSRDNQPQHF,TGTGCCAGCAGTTCCAGGGACAATCAGCCCCAGCATTTT
-,TRBJ2-7,TRBV7-9,once,CASSSGRPSYEQYF,TGTGCCAGCAGCTCAGGACGGCCCTCCTACGAGCAGTACTTC
-,TRBJ2-6,TRBV29-1,few,CSVAKAGANVLTF,TGCAGCGTTGCCAAAGCTGGGGCCAACGTCCTGACTTTC
-,TRBJ2-3,TRBV7-7,-,CASSFILTDTQYF,TGTGCTAGCAGCTTTATATTGACAGATACGCAGTATTTT
-,TRBJ2-3,TRBV5-4,few,CASSLAGGYTDTQYF,TGTGCCAGCAGCTTGGCGGGCGGCTACACAGATACGCAGTATTTT